This is a list of T cell receptor beta chains from one sample in a study of T cell repertoires in ileal Crohn's disease. Method: immunoSEQ multiplex PCR; TCRdb's copy keeps in-frame clones and lacks some. The table lists roughly 3,900 clones, roughly 80% of them singletons. The sequenced material came from ileal tissue. Receptors originate from an adult with Crohn's disease. Each CDR3 is given with its conserved first and last residue. A D gene is named only where the DNA matches it firmly.

V gene	J gene	D gene	CDR3 DNA	CDR3 protein
TRBV21-1	TRBJ2-2	.	TGTGCCAGCAGCAAGGGTCGAAATGCGGCTAACACCGGGGAGCTGTTTTTT	CASSKGRNAANTGELFF
TRBV7-8	TRBJ2-1	.	TGTGCCAGCAGCCCACCTAGTCGGGGGGCGAATGAGCAGTTCTTC	CASSPPSRGANEQFF
TRBV6-5	TRBJ1-2	TRBD1	TGTGCCAGCAGACCTATCGGACAGGGGTATGGCTACACCTTC	CASRPIGQGYGYTF
TRBV9	TRBJ1-1	TRBD1	TGTGCCAGCAGCGGGGGGACAGTCCGAGGGACTGAAGCTTTCTTT	CASSGGTVRGTEAFF
TRBV19	TRBJ2-7	TRBD2	TGTGCCAGTGCCAGTCCGGGGGGGACCTACGAGCAGTACTTC	CASASPGGTYEQYF
TRBV6-1	TRBJ2-5	.	TGTGCCAGCAGTGAACGGTCCCAGGGAGGGACCCAGTACTTC	CASSERSQGGTQYF
TRBV7-8	TRBJ1-5	TRBD1	TGTGCCAGCAGCTTAACAGGGGGAGGTCATCAGCCCCAGCATTTT	CASSLTGGGHQPQHF
TRBV2	TRBJ2-5	TRBD1	TGTGCCAGCGGACAGGGTATAGAGACCCAGTACTTC	CASGQGIETQYF
TRBV7-9	TRBJ1-1	.	TGTGCCAGCAGCTCCGGCGGGGTTAACACTGAAGCTTTCTTT	CASSSGGVNTEAFF
TRBV6-4	TRBJ2-5	.	TGTGCCAGCAGGACACCGGGACACCGGTACCAAGAGACCCAGTACTTC	CASRTPGHRYQETQYF